This T cell receptor (beta chain) was recorded in a study of T cell responses to AZD1222 COVID-19 vaccine. Overall study results and limits: Clonal diversity was possibly underestimated, and white British individuals and females predominated among donors.

The V gene end was trimmed by 9 bases and the J gene end by 7 bases; junction bases not matched to a gene: 14. The V gene's germline CDR1 is LNHDA and CDR2 SQIVND (reference sequence). The CDR3 runs to 15 residues. Here immunoSEQ multiplex PCR was the method, and the copy in TCRdb shows in-frame clones only, minus some. The sample contains around 100,000 clones, about 88% of which appear only once. This clone was observed a single time. What it binds is not known. The receptor's source is an adult in good health. This chain links TRBV19 with TRBJ2-1; 8 positions match TRBD2. This specimen was peripheral blood, taken on day 0 of AZD1222 vaccination. The CDR3 coding sequence is TGTGCCAGCGGGGGGCCTAGCGGGTTCTATAATGAGCAGTTCTTC. It codes for CASGGPSGFYNEQFF. The full variable domain, in which reference TRBV19 and TRBJ2-1 provide the parts outside the CDR3, is DGGITQSPKYLFRKEGQNVTLSCEQNLNHDAMYWYRQDPGQGLRLIYYSQIVNDFQKGDIAEGYSVSREKKESFPLTVTSAQKNPTAFYLCASGGPSGFYNEQFFGPGTRLTVL.